This entry concerns a single TCR beta chain. This entry is derived from a study of blood T cell repertoires in COVID-19. Study as a whole: The samples span acute and convalescent COVID-19 from the United States, Italy and Spain. PBMCs, B-cell-depleted T cells, or T cells provided the cDNA or gDNA that made up the material.

V trimming: 5 bases; J trimming: 5 bases; junction bases outside the gene matches: 10. The CDR3 runs 15 residues. Germline CDR1 reads MNHEY; CDR2 reads SMNVEV (reference sequence). Study processing details: Nucleated cell number was recorded as an estimate derived from reference gene primer amplification. Libraries were prepared by immunoSEQ multiplex PCR; TCRdb keeps only in-frame clonotypes and omits some of them. V and J calls and clone size are copied from that table; D and trimming were computed from the DNA. Of about 180,000 clones detected, 70% to 90% appear once; the ten largest clones hold roughly 3%.

Sequencing used peripheral blood. The sequence was collected from a man aged 60-69 years with acute or convalescent COVID-19. The V call is TRBV27, the J call TRBJ2-7, with 9 bases matching TRBD2. CDR3 DNA: TGTGCCAGCAGTCCTACGACTAGCGGCTACAACGAGCAGTACTTC. Protein sequence: CASSPTTSGYNEQYF.